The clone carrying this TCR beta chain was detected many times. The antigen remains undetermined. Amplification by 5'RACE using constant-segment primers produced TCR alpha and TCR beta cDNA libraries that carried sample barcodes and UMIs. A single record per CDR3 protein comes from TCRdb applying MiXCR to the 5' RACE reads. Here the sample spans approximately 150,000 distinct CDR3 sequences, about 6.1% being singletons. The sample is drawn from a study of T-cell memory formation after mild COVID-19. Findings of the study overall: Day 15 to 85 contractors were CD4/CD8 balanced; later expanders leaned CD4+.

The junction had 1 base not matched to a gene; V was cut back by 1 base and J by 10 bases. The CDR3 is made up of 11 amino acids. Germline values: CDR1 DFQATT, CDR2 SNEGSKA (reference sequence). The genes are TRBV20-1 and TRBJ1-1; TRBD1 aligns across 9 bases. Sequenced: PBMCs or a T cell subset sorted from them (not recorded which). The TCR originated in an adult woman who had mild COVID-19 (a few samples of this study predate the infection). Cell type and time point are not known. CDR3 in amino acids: CSARGGQGAFF. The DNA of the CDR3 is TGCAGTGCTAGAGGGGGACAGGGAGCTTTCTTT.